This TCR beta chain came from a study of regulatory T cells in long-lasting Graves disease. Germline V gives CDR1 SGHNT, CDR2 YENEEA. J gave up 10 bases and V 6 bases, and 16 bases lay outside the gene matches. This CDR3 spans 16 amino acids. This clonotype occurred a few times. What it binds is unknown. Points from the study as a whole: Among samples with persistent disease, TRBV28, TRBJ1-2 and TRBJ2-5 were favored.

Arm-PCR of CDR3 regions and iRepertoire HTBI primers were the basis on which TCR beta libraries were built. MiXCR was run by TCRdb on the multiplex PCR reads, yielding one entry per CDR3 protein. Among roughly 440,000 distinct CDR3 sequences listed, roughly 15% were seen once. Indicated time point: newly diagnosed GD, antithyroid drugs for less than 3 months. Extracted PBMC RNA gave rise to the TCR library. This same sample was also taken into another study, of T cells in Graves' hyperthyroidism and ophthalmopathy. Turning to that study: The HTBI primer set served for first-round RT-PCR of the TCR CDR3.

V and J are TRBV11-3 and TRBJ2-1; TRBD2 aligns across 9 bases. This sequence originates from a woman younger than 35 with Graves disease. This specimen consisted of peripheral blood mononuclear cells (PBMCs), obtained at new diagnosis, from a patient treated with antithyroid drugs. CDR3 loop: CASRVAGEEALWEQFF. DNA for the CDR3: TGTGCCAGCAGGGTAGCGGGAGAGGAGGCTTTATGGGAGCAGTTCTTC.